This T cell receptor beta chain derives from a study of tumor-infiltrating lymphocytes in oesophageal squamous cell carcinoma. TCRdb called the PCR reads again in MiXCR, with one record for every CDR3 protein. The data show approximately 20,000 distinct CDR3 sequences, with roughly 36% seen just once and just under 20% held by the top ten. V dropped 3 bases and J dropped 0 bases, with 8 bases sitting between them. CDR3 length equals 14 residues. The sequencing sample was made of esophageal tumor tissue. This sequence originates from a male donor with esophageal squamous cell carcinoma. The chain uses TRBV12-3 or TRBV12-4 and TRBJ1-1, with D uncertain. CDR3 protein: CASSFEVMNTEAFF. In DNA form, the CDR3 reads TGTGCCAGCAGTTTTGAGGTTATGAACACTGAAGCTTTCTTT.